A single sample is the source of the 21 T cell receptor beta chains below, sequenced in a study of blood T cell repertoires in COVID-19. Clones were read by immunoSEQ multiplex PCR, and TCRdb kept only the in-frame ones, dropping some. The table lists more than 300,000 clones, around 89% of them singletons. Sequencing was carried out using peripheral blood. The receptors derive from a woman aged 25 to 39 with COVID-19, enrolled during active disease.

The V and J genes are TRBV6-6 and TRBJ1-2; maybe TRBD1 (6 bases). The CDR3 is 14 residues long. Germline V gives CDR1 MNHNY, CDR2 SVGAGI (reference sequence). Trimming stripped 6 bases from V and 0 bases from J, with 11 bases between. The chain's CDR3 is CASSHGGPNYGYTF. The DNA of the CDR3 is TGTGCCAGCAGCCATGGGGGCCCTAACTATGGCTACACCTTC.

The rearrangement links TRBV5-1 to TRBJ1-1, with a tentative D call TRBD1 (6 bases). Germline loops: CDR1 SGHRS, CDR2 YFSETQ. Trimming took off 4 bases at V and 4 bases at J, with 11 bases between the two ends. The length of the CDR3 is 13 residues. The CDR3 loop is CASSQQGGTEAFF. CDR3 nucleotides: TGCGCCAGCAGCCAACAGGGTGGCACTGAAGCTTTCTTT.

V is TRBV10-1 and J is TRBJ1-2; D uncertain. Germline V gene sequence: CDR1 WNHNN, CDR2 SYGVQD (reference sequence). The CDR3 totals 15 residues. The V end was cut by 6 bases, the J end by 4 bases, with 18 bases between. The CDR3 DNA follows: TGCGCCAGCAGCGTCCCCCCCCGAGCCTCCTATGGCTACACCTTC. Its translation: CASSVPPRASYGYTF.

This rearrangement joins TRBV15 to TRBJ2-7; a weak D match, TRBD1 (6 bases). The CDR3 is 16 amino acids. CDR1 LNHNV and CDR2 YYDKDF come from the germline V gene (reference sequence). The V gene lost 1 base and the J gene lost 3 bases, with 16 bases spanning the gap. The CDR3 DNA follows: TGTGCCACCAGCAGAGGCACAACAACAGGGATCTACGAGCAGTACTTC. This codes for CATSRGTTTGIYEQYF.

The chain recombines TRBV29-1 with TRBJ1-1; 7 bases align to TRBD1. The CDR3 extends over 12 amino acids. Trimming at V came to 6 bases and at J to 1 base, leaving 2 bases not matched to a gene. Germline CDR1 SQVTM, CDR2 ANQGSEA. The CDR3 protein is CSVNRGNTEAFF. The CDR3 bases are TGCAGCGTAAACAGGGGGAACACTGAAGCTTTCTTT. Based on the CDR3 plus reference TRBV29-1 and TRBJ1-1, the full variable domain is SAVISQKPSRDICQRGTSLTIQCQVDSQVTMMFWYRQQPGQSLTLIATANQGSEATYESGFVIDKFPISRPNLTFSTLTVSNMSPEDSSIYLCSVNRGNTEAFFGQGTRLTVV.

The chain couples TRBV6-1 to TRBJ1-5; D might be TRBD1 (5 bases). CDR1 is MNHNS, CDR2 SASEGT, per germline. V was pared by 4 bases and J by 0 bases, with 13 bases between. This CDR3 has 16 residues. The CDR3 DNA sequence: TGTGCCAGCAGTGCTACTCGGGGGTATAGCAATCAGCCCCAGCATTTT. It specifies CASSATRGYSNQPQHF.

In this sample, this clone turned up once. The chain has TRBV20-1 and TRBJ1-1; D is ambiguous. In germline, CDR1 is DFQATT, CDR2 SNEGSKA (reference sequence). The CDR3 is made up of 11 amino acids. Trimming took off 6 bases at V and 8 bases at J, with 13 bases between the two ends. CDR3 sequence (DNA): TGCAGTGCCCCTCGGGGAATCGAAGCTTTCTTT. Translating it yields CSAPRGIEAFF.

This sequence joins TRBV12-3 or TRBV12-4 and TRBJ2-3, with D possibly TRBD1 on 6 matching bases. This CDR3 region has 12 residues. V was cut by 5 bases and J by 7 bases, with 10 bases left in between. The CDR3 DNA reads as TGTGCCAGCAGTCGGACAGATAATACGCAGTATTTT. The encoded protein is CASSRTDNTQYF.

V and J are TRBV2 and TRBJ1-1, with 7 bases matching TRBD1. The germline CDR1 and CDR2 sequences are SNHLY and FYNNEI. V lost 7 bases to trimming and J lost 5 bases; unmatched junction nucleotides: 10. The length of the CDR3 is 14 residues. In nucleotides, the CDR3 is TGTGCCAGCATAACAGACAGGGTTGGGACTGAAGCTTTCTTT. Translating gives CASITDRVGTEAFF.

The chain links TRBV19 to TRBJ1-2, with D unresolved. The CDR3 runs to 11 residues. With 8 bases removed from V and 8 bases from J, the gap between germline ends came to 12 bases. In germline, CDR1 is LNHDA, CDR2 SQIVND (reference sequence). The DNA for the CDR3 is TGTGCCAGTTGGACTGAGCGGGGCTACACCTTC. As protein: CASWTERGYTF. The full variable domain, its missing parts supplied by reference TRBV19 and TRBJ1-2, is DGGITQSPKYLFRKEGQNVTLSCEQNLNHDAMYWYRQDPGQGLRLIYYSQIVNDFQKGDIAEGYSVSREKKESFPLTVTSAQKNPTAFYLCASWTERGYTFGSGTRLTVV.

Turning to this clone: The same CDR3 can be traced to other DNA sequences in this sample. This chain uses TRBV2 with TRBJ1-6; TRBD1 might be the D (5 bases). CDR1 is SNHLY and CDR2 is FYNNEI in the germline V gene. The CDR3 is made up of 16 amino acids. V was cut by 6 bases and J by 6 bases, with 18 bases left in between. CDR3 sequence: CASSERFKGINSPLHF. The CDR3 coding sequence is TGTGCCAGCAGCGAACGGTTCAAGGGGATTAATTCACCCCTCCACTTT.

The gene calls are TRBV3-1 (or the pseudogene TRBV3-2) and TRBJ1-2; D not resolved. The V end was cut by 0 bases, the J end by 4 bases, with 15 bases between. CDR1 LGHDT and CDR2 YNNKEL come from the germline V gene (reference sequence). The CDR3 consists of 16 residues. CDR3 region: CASSQDPGTQSYGYTF. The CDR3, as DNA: TGTGCCAGCAGCCAAGATCCCGGTACCCAATCCTATGGCTACACCTTC.

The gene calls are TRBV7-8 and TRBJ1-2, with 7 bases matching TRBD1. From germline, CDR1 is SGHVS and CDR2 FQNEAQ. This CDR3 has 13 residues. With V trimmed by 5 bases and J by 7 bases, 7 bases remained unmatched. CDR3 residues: CASSKDRVAGYTF. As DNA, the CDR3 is TGTGCCAGCAGCAAAGACAGGGTGGCTGGCTACACCTTC.

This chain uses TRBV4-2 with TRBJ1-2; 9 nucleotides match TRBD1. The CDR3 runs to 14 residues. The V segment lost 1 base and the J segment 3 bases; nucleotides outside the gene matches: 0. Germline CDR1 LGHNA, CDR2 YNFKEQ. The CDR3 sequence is CASSQGTGDYGYTF. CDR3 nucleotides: TGTGCCAGCAGCCAAGGGACAGGGGACTATGGCTACACCTTC.

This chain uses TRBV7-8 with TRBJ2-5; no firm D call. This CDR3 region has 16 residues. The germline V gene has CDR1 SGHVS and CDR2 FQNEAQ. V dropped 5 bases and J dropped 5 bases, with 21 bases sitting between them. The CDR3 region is CASSTIPDPPGETQYF. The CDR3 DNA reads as TGTGCCAGCAGCACAATACCGGATCCCCCCGGGGAGACCCAGTACTTC.

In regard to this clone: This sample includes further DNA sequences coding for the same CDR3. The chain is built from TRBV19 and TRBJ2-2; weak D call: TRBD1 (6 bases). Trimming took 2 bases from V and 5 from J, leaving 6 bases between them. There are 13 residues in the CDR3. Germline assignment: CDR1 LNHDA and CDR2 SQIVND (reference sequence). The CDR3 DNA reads TGTGCCAGTAGTATACAGGGGACCGGGGAGCTGTTTTTT. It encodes CASSIQGTGELFF.

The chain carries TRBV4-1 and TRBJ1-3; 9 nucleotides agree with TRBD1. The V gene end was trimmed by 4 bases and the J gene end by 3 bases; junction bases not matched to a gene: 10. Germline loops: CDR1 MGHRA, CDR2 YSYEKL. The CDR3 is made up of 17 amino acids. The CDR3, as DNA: TGCGCCAGCAGCCCGAACCCGACAGGGGGAAGTGGAAACACCATATATTTT. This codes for CASSPNPTGGSGNTIYF.

DNA of the CDR3: TGTGCCAGCAGTGTGGGACAGACGAATGAAAAACTGTTTTTT. Translating gives CASSVGQTNEKLFF. This sequence joins TRBV6-6 and TRBJ1-4; 7 bases map to TRBD1. CDR3 length equals 14 residues. Germline values: CDR1 MNHNY, CDR2 SVGAGI (reference sequence). J lost 5 bases, V lost 5 bases, and 5 bases had no gene match.

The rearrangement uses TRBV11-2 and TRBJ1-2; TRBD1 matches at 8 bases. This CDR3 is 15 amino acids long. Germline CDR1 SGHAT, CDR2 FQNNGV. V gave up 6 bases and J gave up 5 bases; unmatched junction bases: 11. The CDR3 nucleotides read TGTGCCAGCAGTGGACAGGGAGGGGTTTGGTATGGCTACACCTTC. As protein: CASSGQGGVWYGYTF.

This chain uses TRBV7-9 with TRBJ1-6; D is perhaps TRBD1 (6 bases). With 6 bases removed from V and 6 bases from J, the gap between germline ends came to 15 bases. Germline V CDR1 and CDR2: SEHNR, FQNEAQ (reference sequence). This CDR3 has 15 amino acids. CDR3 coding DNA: TGTGCCAGCAGTCTAACCGGGACAACTAATTCACCCCTCCACTTT. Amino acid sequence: CASSLTGTTNSPLHF.

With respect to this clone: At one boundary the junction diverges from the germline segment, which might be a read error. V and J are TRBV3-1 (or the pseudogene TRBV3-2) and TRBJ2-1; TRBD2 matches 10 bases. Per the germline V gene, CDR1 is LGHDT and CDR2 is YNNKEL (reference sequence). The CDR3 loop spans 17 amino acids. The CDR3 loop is CASSQGPLKLAGPHRVF. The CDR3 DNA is TGTGCCAGCAGCCAAGGCCCCCTAAAACTAGCGGGACCCCATAGGGTCTTC.